This T cell receptor (beta chain) was retrieved from a study of T cells after yellow fever vaccination. For TCR, cDNA came from 5'RACE template switching, which added a universal primer site and UMIs. A single record per CDR3 protein comes from TCRdb applying MiXCR to the 5' RACE reads. The sample includes roughly 340,000 distinct CDR3 sequences, 8.7% of them seen just once. Deletions cut 2 bases from V and 4 bases from J, with 10 bases between. Germline loops: CDR1 SGHKS, CDR2 YYEKEE (reference sequence). The CDR3 sequence is 14 residues long. Study-wide results and caveats: Repertoires sorted by FACS could include abundant clonotypes that are contaminants from the bulk population.

At least ten counts were recorded for this clonotype. Its antigen is undetermined. The material was PBMCs, obtained on the day of the first yellow fever vaccination. The source of this sequence is a man aged 18 to 30 who received the YFV17D yellow fever vaccine. The rearrangement joins TRBV5-5 to TRBJ2-4; no definite D call. CDR3 nucleotides: TGTGCCAGCAGCTTAGACTCCCCGAAAAACATTCAGTACTTC. As protein: CASSLDSPKNIQYF.